These T cell receptor beta chains were read from a single sample in a study of OX40 agonist ivuxolimab in advanced cancers. Profiling relied on immunoSEQ multiplex PCR, and the TCRdb table lists in-frame clones only, not all of them. The sample yields under 100,000 clones, about 84% seen once. The input for sequencing was CD4+ or CD8+ T cells sorted from blood, taken in a trial of the OX40 agonist ivuxolimab. These TCRs come from an adult with an advanced solid tumor such as melanoma, head and neck, liver or kidney cancer. Both conserved end residues are part of each CDR3. D genes are given only for firm matches. Size tells how often a clone was seen (once, few, many) or the class of an expanded clone, and some rows leave it out.

j_call	cdr3_length	d_call	v_call	clone_size	cdr3_nt	cdr3_aa
TRBJ1-6	15	.	TRBV4-3	once	TGCGCCAGCAGCCAAGACGTACAGTGGGGAGCACCCCTCCACTTT	CASSQDVQWGAPLHF
TRBJ1-6	14	.	TRBV6-1	.	TGTGCCGCCGCGGGTCAGCCGGATAATTCACCCCTCCACTTT	CAAAGQPDNSPLHF
TRBJ2-5	15	.	TRBV5-1	.	TGCGCCAGCAGCTTGGGTGCTCAGGGGTTGGAGACCCAGTACTTC	CASSLGAQGLETQYF
TRBJ1-4	13	.	TRBV11-1	.	TGTGCCAGCAGCTTAGGCTCTGGTGAAAAGCTGTTTTTT	CASSLGSGEKLFF
TRBJ1-1	17	TRBD1	TRBV9	.	TGTGCCAGCAGCCACAGGGGGGCGCCCGGGTTAAACACTGAAGCTTTCTTT	CASSHRGAPGLNTEAFF
TRBJ2-1	17	.	TRBV7-8	once	TGTGCCAGCAGCTTAAGAGCGGCCTCAAAAGGGTGGAATGAGCAGTTCTTC	CASSLRAASKGWNEQFF
TRBJ2-7	14	.	TRBV18	.	TGTGCCAGCTCACCACCGTCAGGGGCCTACGAGCAGTACTTC	CASSPPSGAYEQYF
TRBJ1-5	15	.	TRBV5-1	.	TGCGCCAGCAGCTTGGCCGGACGGGAGAATCAGCCCCAGCATTTT	CASSLAGRENQPQHF
TRBJ2-7	15	.	TRBV5-4	.	TGTGCCAGCGGACGACAGGCGGGACAGAGCTACGAGCAGTACTTC	CASGRQAGQSYEQYF
TRBJ2-7	14	.	TRBV7-9	few	TGTGCCAGCAGCTTCGGTGCAGGGATGAACGAGCAGTACTTC	CASSFGAGMNEQYF
TRBJ2-1	15	.	TRBV2	few	TGTGCCAGCAAGGCTTCTGAAGGGTTTTACAATGAGCAGTTCTTC	CASKASEGFYNEQFF
TRBJ2-3	17	TRBD1	TRBV7-2	.	TGTGCCAGCAGCTTATTTTCGACAGGGGTGAGCACAGATACGCAGTATTTT	CASSLFSTGVSTDTQYF
TRBJ2-3	14	.	TRBV19	.	TGTGCCAGTAGTATATCGGGGACCGCAGATACGCAGTATTTT	CASSISGTADTQYF
TRBJ1-1	16	.	TRBV10-2	.	TGCGCCAGCAGTGACTCCGGACAGACTGAGCATATTGAAGCTTTCTTT	CASSDSGQTEHIEAFF
TRBJ2-7	12	.	TRBV11-1	.	TGTGCCAGCAGCGTACAGGGTGTGGAGCAGTACTTC	CASSVQGVEQYF
TRBJ1-1	13	.	TRBV29-1	.	TGCAGCGTTGAACGACAACTCGACACTGAAGCTTTCTTT	CSVERQLDTEAFF
TRBJ2-1	15	.	TRBV5-3	few	TGTGCCAGAAGCTTCAGCGGTAACCTCTACAATGAGCAGTTCTTC	CARSFSGNLYNEQFF
TRBJ1-2	13	.	TRBV10-3	.	TGTGCCACCCTAGATACAGGGCCCCATGGCTACACCTTC	CATLDTGPHGYTF
TRBJ1-1	14	TRBD1	TRBV5-1	.	TGCGCCAGCAGCTCCGGACAGGGGGGTACTGAAGCTTTCTTT	CASSSGQGGTEAFF
TRBJ1-3	17	.	TRBV5-6	.	TGTGCCAGCGGAGGGGACGGCGCCGGACGTTCTGGAAACACCATATATTTT	CASGGDGAGRSGNTIYF